This T cell receptor beta chain was profiled in a study of T cell repertoires in cytomegalovirus infection. Across the whole study: Signatures in public TCR beta sequences pointed to both CMV infection and matching HLA type. Whole-study results and caveats: HLA-C-restricted TCR beta clonotypes specific for CMV led the ex vivo response.

TCRdb called the reads again in MiXCR, with one record for every CDR3 protein. This sample yields hundreds of thousands of distinct CDR3 sequences, of which about 44% are seen a single time; approximately 40% belongs to the top ten. Regarding this clonotype: What it recognizes is unknown.

V was pared by 4 bases and J by 8 bases, with 9 bases between. CDR1 and CDR2 (germline): SGHVT, SQSDAQ. This CDR3 is built from 13 residues. The clonotype was recovered from a human donor in good health (CMV status not recorded). Some clones in this sample may be carry-over from other donors' samples. The chain carries TRBV7-4 and TRBJ1-6, with D hard to call. The specimen was cultured PBMCs, collected from culture after CMV antigen stimulation. Here the CDR3 reads CASSSLMDSPLHF. CDR3 nucleotide sequence: TGTGCCAGCAGCTCCCTTATGGATTCACCCCTCCACTTT. The complete variable domain, with remaining parts taken from reference TRBV7-4 and TRBJ1-6, reads GAGVSQSPRYKVAKRGRDVALRCDSISGHVTLYWYRQTLGQGSEVLTYSQSDAQRDKSGRPSGRFSAERPERSVSTLKIQRTEQGDSAVYLCASSSLMDSPLHFGNGTRLTVT.